This TCR beta chain was recorded in a study of Ad26.COV2.S vaccination and SARS-CoV-2 variants. Overall study context: The trial was COV1001 and the donor's arm was Ad26.COV2.S.

CDR1 MDHEN and CDR2 SYDVKM come from the germline V gene. Unmatched junction bases numbered 8, after V lost 3 bases and J lost 6 bases. CDR3 size: 15 residues. Specified treatment: roughly 20 received Ad26.COV2.S at low or high dose, single or two shots; 5 received placebo; per-sample allocation not given. Sampling was done on day 63 after the first vaccine or placebo injection. This person who donated was an adult of 18-55 years in Boston. Assay: immunoSEQ multiplex PCR; the TCRdb copy retains only in-frame clones and omits some. The sample gives roughly 350,000 clones, around 88% of which show up once; approximately 11% is in the top ten.

Sequencing was performed on peripheral blood, taken in a trial of Ad26.COV2.S vaccine versus placebo. The TCR sequence derives from a person aged 18-60 years who received the Ad26.COV2.S COVID-19 vaccine or a placebo. The genes are TRBV28 and TRBJ2-1; 7 nucleotides line up with TRBD1. The CDR3 nucleotides read TGTGCCAGCAGTTTCAGGCCGTCAGGGGGCAATGAGCAGTTCTTC. It specifies CASSFRPSGGNEQFF.